These T cell receptor beta chains were read from a single sample in a study of persistence of HIV-infected CD4 T cells. Their antigen targets remain unknown. The repertoire was sequenced with immunoSEQ multiplex PCR; TCRdb's copy has only in-frame clones and lacks some. The data show some 23,000 clones, approximately 79% seen once. The input for sequencing was CD4+ T cells sorted from PBMCs after roughly 18-hour stimulation, taken from a patient who received antiretroviral therapy. The receptor source for this set is an adult man with HIV who was CMV-seropositive. Each CDR3 is given with its conserved first and last residue. Expanded clones are given a class, and other clones once, few, many or no size at all.

v_call: TRBV6-6; clone_size: -; cdr3_length: 14; cdr3_aa: CASSRGQGTGELFF
v_call: TRBV7-7; clone_size: -; cdr3_length: 16; cdr3_aa: CASSLLAGDVTGELFF
v_call: TRBV19; clone_size: -; cdr3_length: 16; cdr3_aa: CASSKFTSGYTGELFF
v_call: TRBV18; clone_size: -; cdr3_length: 13; cdr3_aa: CASSLGAHYEQYF
v_call: TRBV7-6; clone_size: medium-sized; cdr3_length: 21; cdr3_aa: CASSLALYGGTWDYSNQPQHF
v_call: TRBV7-9; clone_size: once; cdr3_length: 16; cdr3_aa: CASSRLGQGRNGELFF
v_call: TRBV2; clone_size: -; cdr3_length: 14; cdr3_aa: CASSWTGGNQPQHF
v_call: TRBV18; clone_size: -; cdr3_length: 16; cdr3_aa: CASSQSTGIANEKLFF
v_call: TRBV11-3; clone_size: -; cdr3_length: 14; cdr3_aa: CASSDIPNTGELFF
v_call: TRBV4-2; clone_size: -; cdr3_length: 17; cdr3_aa: CASSQWIADGVLTEAFF
v_call: TRBV30; clone_size: -; cdr3_length: 14; cdr3_aa: CAWSVWGENQPQHF
v_call: TRBV9; clone_size: once; cdr3_length: 14; cdr3_aa: CASSRSGVGNTIYF
v_call: TRBV6-2/TRBV6-3; clone_size: -; cdr3_length: 15; cdr3_aa: CASSYQRAGDSPLHF
v_call: TRBV11-2; clone_size: few; cdr3_length: 18; cdr3_aa: CASSTGTQWDPSGNTIYF
v_call: TRBV29-1; clone_size: once; cdr3_length: 13; cdr3_aa: CSVNPENTGELFF
v_call: TRBV5-1; clone_size: -; cdr3_length: 15; cdr3_aa: CASSLARGYSYEQYF
v_call: TRBV11-2; clone_size: -; cdr3_length: 15; cdr3_aa: CASTKGGLGTDTQYF
v_call: TRBV20-1; clone_size: -; cdr3_length: 11; cdr3_aa: CSAYDLDGYTF
v_call: TRBV3-1/TRBV3-2; clone_size: -; cdr3_length: 16; cdr3_aa: CASSQAAGAANYGYTF
v_call: TRBV29-1; clone_size: -; cdr3_length: 13; cdr3_aa: CSVEGRVDTEAFF
v_call: TRBV5-1; clone_size: -; cdr3_length: 17; cdr3_aa: CASSVGTRGSGTEKLFF
v_call: TRBV2; clone_size: few; cdr3_length: 13; cdr3_aa: CASSVGYGEKLFF
v_call: TRBV28; clone_size: -; cdr3_length: 12; cdr3_aa: CASSFEVNEQFF
v_call: TRBV9; clone_size: -; cdr3_length: 17; cdr3_aa: CASSVGSGGASYNEQFF
v_call: TRBV28; clone_size: -; cdr3_length: 11; cdr3_aa: CASSSANEQFF
v_call: TRBV10-1; clone_size: -; cdr3_length: 15; cdr3_aa: CASSESNGRSPEAFF
v_call: TRBV20-1; clone_size: -; cdr3_length: 9; cdr3_aa: CSGPGEQYF
v_call: TRBV6-1; clone_size: -; cdr3_length: 17; cdr3_aa: CASSEGSGGRQYNEQFF
v_call: TRBV28; clone_size: few; cdr3_length: 13; cdr3_aa: CASSRTGGTEAFF
v_call: TRBV7-8; clone_size: few; cdr3_length: 15; cdr3_aa: CASSRAGVSFPEAFF
v_call: TRBV27; clone_size: once; cdr3_length: 13; cdr3_aa: CASTRDRGSIQYF
v_call: TRBV5-1; clone_size: -; cdr3_length: 13; cdr3_aa: CASSWDGDQPQHF
v_call: TRBV28; clone_size: -; cdr3_length: 15; cdr3_aa: CASSARQGLIDEQYF
v_call: TRBV23-1; clone_size: -; cdr3_length: 17; cdr3_aa: CASSQSWQGGHNSPLHF
v_call: TRBV18; clone_size: few; cdr3_length: 15; cdr3_aa: CASSPGGGGADTQYF
v_call: TRBV19; clone_size: few; cdr3_length: 15; cdr3_aa: CASRLAPGPRNTIYF
v_call: TRBV2; clone_size: -; cdr3_length: 13; cdr3_aa: CASNGHLNTEAFF
v_call: TRBV7-9; clone_size: -; cdr3_length: 15; cdr3_aa: CASRRGGQGGEKLFF
v_call: TRBV11-3; clone_size: -; cdr3_length: 14; cdr3_aa: CASGQGRSTDTQYF
v_call: TRBV28; clone_size: -; cdr3_length: 16; cdr3_aa: CASSGQRSSSYNEQFF
v_call: TRBV9; clone_size: -; cdr3_length: 13; cdr3_aa: CASSAYDGDEQFF